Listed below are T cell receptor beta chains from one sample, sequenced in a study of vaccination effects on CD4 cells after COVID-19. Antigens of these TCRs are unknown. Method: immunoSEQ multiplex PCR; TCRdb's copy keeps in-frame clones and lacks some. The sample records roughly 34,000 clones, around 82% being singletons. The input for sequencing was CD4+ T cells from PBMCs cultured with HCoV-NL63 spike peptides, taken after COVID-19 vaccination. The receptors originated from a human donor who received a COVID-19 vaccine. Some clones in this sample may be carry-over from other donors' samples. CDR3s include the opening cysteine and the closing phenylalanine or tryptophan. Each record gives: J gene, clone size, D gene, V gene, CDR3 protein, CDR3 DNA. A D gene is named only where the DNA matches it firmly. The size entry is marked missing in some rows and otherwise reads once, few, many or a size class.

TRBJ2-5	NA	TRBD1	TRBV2	CASSGDRGGETQYF	TGTGCCAGCAGCGGGGACAGGGGAGGAGAGACCCAGTACTTC
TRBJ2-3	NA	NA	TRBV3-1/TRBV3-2	CASSHLGHTDTQYF	TGTGCCAGCAGCCATCTGGGACACACAGATACGCAGTATTTT
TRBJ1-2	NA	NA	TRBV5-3	CARSRPEGRSYGYTF	TGTGCCAGAAGCAGGCCCGAGGGGCGGTCCTATGGCTACACCTTC
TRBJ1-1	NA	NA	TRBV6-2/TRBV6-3	CASSRAGSIPEAFF	TGTGCCAGCAGTAGGGCAGGGTCGATCCCTGAAGCTTTCTTT
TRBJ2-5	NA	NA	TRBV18	CASSPQGWETQYF	TGTGCCAGCTCACCGCAAGGTTGGGAGACCCAGTACTTC
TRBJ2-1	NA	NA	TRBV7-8	CASRKERGGREGYNEQFF	TGTGCCAGCAGAAAAGAGAGGGGCGGCAGAGAGGGCTACAATGAGCAGTTCTTC
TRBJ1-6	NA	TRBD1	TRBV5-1	CASSLVDRGFSPLHF	TGCGCCAGCAGCTTGGTAGACAGGGGGTTTTCACCCCTCCACTTT
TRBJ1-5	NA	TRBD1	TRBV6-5	CASSWTGDQPQHF	TGTGCCAGCAGTTGGACAGGGGACCAGCCCCAGCATTTT
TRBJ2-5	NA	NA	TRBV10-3	CAISNRDPPETQYF	TGTGCCATCAGTAACCGGGATCCCCCAGAGACCCAGTACTTC
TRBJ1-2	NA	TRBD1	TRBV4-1	CASRQRTGNYGYTF	TGCGCCAGCAGGCAGAGGACAGGGAACTATGGCTACACCTTC
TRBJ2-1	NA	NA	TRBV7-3	CASSSSPDGHNEQFF	TGTGCCAGCAGCTCATCCCCGGACGGACACAATGAGCAGTTCTTC
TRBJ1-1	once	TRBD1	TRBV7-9	CASSKTGGTEAFF	TGTGCCAGCAGCAAGACAGGGGGCACTGAAGCTTTCTTT
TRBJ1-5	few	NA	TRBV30	CAWSVTGQPQHF	TGTGCCTGGAGTGTAACCGGTCAGCCCCAGCATTTT
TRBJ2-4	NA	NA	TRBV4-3	CASSQDGRLAKNIQYF	TGCGCCAGCAGCCAAGATGGCAGATTAGCCAAAAACATTCAGTACTTC
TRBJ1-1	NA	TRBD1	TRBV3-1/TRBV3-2	CASSLRLPGGRDTEAFF	TGTGCCAGCAGCCTACGACTGCCAGGGGGCCGGGACACTGAAGCTTTCTTT